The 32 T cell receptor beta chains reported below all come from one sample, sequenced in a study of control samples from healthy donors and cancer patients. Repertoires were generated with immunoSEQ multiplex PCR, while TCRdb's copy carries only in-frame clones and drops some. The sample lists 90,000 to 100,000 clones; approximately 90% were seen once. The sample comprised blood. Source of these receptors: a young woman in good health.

This CDR3 is CASSSPGQGAGAFF. The CDR3 region has the DNA TGTGCCAGCAGTTCTCCGGGACAGGGCGCTGGAGCTTTCTTT. The V and J genes are TRBV2 and TRBJ1-1, with 9 bases fitting TRBD1. The CDR3 is 14 residues long. The V and J ends lost 5 bases and 10 bases, in that order; junction bases with no gene match: 11. Germline V gene lookup returns CDR1 SNHLY and CDR2 FYNNEI.

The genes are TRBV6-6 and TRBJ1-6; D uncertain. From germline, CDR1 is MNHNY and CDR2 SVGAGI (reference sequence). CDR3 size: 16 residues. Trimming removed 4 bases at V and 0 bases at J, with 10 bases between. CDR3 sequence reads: CASSSTISSYNSPLHF. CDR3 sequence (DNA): TGTGCCAGCAGTTCAACCATAAGCTCCTATAATTCACCCCTCCACTTT.

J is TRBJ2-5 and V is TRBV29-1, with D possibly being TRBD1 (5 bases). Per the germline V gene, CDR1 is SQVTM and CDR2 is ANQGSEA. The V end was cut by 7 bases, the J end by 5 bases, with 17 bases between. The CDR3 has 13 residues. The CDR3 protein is CSAQGTSGETQYF. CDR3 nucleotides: TGCAGCGCCCAGGGCACTTCAGGGGAGACCCAGTACTTC.

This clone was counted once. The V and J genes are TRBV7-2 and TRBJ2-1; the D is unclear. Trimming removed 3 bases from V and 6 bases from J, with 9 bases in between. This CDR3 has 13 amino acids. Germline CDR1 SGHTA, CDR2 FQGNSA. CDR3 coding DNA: TGTGCCAGCAGCTTCGGACCGCCCAATGAGCAGTTCTTC. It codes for CASSFGPPNEQFF.

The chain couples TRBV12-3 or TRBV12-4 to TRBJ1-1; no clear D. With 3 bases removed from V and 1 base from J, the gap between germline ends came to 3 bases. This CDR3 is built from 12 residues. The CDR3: CASSFSNTEAFF. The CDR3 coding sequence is TGTGCCAGCAGTTTTTCGAACACTGAAGCTTTCTTT.

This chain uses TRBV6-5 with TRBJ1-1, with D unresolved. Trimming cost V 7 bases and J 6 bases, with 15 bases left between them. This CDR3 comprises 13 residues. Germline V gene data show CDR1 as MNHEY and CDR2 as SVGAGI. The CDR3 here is CASIPRGRAEAFF. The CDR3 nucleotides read TGTGCCAGCATCCCCCGAGGGCGGGCTGAAGCTTTCTTT.

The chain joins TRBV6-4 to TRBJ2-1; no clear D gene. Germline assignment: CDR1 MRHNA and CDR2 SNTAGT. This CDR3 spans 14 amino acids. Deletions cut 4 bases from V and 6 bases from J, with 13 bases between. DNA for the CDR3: TGTGCCAGCAGTGGAAGGGCGCAGTCCAATGAGCAGTTCTTC. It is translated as CASSGRAQSNEQFF.

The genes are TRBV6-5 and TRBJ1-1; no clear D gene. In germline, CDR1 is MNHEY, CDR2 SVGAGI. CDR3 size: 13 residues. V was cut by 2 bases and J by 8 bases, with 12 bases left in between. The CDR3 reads CASSYRVVGEAFF. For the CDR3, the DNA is TGTGCCAGCAGTTACCGGGTAGTAGGGGAAGCTTTCTTT.

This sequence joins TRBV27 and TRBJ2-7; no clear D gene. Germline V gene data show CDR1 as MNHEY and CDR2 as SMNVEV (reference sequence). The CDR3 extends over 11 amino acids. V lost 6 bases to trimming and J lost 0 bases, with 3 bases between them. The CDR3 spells CASRNSYEQYF. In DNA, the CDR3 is TGTGCCAGCAGGAACTCCTACGAGCAGTACTTC.

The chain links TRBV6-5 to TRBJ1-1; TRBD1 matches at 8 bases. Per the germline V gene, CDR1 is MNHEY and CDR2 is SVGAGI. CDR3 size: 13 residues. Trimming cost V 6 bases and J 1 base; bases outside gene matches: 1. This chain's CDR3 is CASSGQGNTEAFF. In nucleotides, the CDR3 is TGTGCCAGCAGCGGACAGGGGAACACTGAAGCTTTCTTT.

This chain's CDR3 is CASSQGTGHSNQPQHF. The CDR3 DNA reads TGCGCCAGCAGCCAAGGGACAGGACATAGCAATCAGCCCCAGCATTTT. The J gene is TRBJ1-5, the V gene TRBV4-1; 7 positions agree with TRBD1. Trimming at V came to 1 base and at J to 0 bases, leaving 3 bases not matched to a gene. Germline V lookup: CDR1 MGHRA, CDR2 YSYEKL. The CDR3 is made up of 16 amino acids.

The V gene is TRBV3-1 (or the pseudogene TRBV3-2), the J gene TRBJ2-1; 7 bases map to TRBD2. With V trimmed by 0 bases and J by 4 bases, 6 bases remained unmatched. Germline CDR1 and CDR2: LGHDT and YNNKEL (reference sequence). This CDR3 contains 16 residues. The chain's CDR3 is CASSQDQQRGYNEQFF. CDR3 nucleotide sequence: TGTGCCAGCAGCCAAGATCAGCAGCGGGGTTACAATGAGCAGTTCTTC.

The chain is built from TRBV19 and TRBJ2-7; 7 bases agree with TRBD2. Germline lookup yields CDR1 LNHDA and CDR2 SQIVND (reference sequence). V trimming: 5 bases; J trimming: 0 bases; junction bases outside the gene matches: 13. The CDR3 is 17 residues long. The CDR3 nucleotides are TGTGCCAGTAGTTCCCGGTCCGCCTGGGAGGGCTCCTACGAGCAGTACTTC. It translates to CASSSRSAWEGSYEQYF.

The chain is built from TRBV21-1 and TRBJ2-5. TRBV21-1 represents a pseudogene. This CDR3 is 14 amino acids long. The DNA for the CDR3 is TGTGCCAGCAGCAAAGCGCAAGGTAACGAGACCCAGTACTTC. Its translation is CASSKAQGNETQYF.

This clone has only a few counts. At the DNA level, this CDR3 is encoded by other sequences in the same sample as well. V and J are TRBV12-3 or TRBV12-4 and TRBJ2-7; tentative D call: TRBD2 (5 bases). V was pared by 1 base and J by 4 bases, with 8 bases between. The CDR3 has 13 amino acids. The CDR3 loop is CASSLGGLYEQYF. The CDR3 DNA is TGTGCCAGCAGTTTAGGCGGGTTATACGAGCAGTACTTC.

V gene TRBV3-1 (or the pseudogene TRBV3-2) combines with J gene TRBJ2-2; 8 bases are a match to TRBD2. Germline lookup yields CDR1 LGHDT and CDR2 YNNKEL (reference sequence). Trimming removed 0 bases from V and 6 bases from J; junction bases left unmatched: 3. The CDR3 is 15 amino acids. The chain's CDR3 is CASSQDGGAAGELFF. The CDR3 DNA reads TGTGCCAGCAGCCAAGACGGGGGGGCAGCCGGGGAGCTGTTTTTT.

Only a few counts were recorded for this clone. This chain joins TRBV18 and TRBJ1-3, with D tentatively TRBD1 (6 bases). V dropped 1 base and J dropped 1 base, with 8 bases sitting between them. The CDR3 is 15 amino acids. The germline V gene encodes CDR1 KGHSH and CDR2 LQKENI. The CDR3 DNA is TGTGCCAGCTCACCACGGACAGAGTCTGGAAACACCATATATTTT. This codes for CASSPRTESGNTIYF.

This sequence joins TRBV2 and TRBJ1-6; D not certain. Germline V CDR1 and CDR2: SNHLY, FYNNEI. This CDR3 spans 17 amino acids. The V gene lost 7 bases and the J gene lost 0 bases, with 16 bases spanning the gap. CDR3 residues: CASKMDGPSSYNSPLHF. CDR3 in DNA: TGTGCCAGCAAGATGGACGGTCCGAGCTCCTATAATTCACCCCTCCACTTT.

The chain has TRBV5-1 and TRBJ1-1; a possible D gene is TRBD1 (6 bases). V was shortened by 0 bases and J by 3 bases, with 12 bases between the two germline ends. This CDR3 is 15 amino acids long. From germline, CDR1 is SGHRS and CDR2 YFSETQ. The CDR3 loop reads CASSLVGRGDTEAFF. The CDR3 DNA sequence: TGCGCCAGCAGCTTGGTCGGCAGGGGAGACACTGAAGCTTTCTTT.

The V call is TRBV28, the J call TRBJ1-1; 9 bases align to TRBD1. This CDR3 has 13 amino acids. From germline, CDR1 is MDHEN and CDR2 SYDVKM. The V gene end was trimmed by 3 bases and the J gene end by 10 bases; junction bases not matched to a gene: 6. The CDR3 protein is CASSLPGQGPAFF. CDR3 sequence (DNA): TGTGCCAGCAGTTTGCCGGGACAGGGCCCAGCTTTCTTT.

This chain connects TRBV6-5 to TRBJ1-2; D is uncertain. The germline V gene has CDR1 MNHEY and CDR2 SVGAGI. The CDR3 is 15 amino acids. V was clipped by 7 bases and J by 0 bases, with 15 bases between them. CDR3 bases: TGTGCCAGCACTTTCTACCAGACAACTAACTATGGCTACACCTTC. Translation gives CASTFYQTTNYGYTF.

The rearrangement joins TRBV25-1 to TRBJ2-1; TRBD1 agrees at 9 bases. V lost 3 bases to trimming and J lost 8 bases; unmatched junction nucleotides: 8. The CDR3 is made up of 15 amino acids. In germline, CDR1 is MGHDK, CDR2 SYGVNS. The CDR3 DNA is TGTGCCAGCAGTGACATGGGGGGACAGGGATATGAGCAGTTCTTC. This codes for CASSDMGGQGYEQFF.

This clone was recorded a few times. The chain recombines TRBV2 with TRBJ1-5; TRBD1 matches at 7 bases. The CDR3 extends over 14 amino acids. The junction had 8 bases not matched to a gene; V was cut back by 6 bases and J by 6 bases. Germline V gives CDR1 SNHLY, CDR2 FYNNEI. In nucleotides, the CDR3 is TGTGCCAGCAGCACACAGGGGAAAGGTCAGCCCCAGCATTTT. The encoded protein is CASSTQGKGQPQHF.

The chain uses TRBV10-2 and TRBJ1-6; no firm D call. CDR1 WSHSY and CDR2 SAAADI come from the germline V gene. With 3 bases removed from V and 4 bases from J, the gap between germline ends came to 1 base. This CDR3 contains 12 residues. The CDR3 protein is CASSDYNSPLHF. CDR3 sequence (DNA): TGCGCCAGCAGTGATTATAATTCACCCCTCCACTTT.

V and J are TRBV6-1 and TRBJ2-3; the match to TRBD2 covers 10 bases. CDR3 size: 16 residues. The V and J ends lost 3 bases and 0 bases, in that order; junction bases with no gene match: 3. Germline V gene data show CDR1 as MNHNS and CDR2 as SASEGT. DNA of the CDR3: TGTGCCAGCAGTGAGGCTAGCGGGGGAAGCACAGATACGCAGTATTTT. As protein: CASSEASGGSTDTQYF.

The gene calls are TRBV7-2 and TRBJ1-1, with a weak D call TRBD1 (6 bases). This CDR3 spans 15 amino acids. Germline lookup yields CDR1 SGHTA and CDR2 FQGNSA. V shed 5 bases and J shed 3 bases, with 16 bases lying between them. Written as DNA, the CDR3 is TGTGCCAGCAGCCTCACAGGGTTCGGGGACACTGAAGCTTTCTTT. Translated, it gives CASSLTGFGDTEAFF. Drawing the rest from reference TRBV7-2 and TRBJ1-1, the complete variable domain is GAGVSQSPSNKVTEKGKDVELRCDPISGHTALYWYRQSLGQGLEFLIYFQGNSAPDKSGLPSDRFSAERTGGSVSTLTIQRTQQEDSAVYLCASSLTGFGDTEAFFGQGTRLTVV.

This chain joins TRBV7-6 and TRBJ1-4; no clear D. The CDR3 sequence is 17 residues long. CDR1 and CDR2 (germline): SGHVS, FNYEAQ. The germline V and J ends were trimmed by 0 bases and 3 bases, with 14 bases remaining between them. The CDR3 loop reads CASSLAQPGRPNEKLFF. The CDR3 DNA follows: TGTGCCAGCAGCTTAGCGCAACCCGGAAGACCTAATGAAAAACTGTTTTTT.

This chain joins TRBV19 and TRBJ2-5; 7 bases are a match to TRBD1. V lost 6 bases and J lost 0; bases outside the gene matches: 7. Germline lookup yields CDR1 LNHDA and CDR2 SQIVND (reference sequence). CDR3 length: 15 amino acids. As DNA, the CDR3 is TGTGCCAGTAGGACAGGGAGCCCCCACCAAGAGACCCAGTACTTC. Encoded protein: CASRTGSPHQETQYF.

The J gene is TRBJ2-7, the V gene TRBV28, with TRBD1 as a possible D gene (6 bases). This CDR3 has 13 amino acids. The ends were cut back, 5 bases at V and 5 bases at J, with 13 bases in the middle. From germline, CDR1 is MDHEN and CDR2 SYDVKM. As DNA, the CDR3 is TGTGCCAGCAGTCCGACAGGCCGCCACGAGCAGTACTTC. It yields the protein CASSPTGRHEQYF.

CDR3 DNA: TGTGCCAGCAGTGCGACTGCGGGGGGGCCGGGCAATGAGCAGTTCTTC. Protein: CASSATAGGPGNEQFF. The V call is TRBV6-4, the J call TRBJ2-1; 9 nucleotides match TRBD2. Trimming removed 4 bases from V and 6 bases from J; junction bases left unmatched: 10. Germline V gene sequence: CDR1 MRHNA, CDR2 SNTAGT. CDR3 length equals 16 residues.

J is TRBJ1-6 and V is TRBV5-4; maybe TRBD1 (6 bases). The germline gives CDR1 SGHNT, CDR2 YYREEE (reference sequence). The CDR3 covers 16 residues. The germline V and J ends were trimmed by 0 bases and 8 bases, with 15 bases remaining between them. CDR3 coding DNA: TGTGCCAGCAGCTTGGTGGGACAAGGGACCGATTCACCCCTCCACTTT. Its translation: CASSLVGQGTDSPLHF.

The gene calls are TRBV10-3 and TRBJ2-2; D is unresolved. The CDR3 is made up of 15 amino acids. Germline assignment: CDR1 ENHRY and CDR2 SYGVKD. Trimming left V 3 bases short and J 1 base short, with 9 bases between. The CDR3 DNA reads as TGTGCCATCAGTGACGTTGAGAAGAACACCGGGGAGCTGTTTTTT. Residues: CAISDVEKNTGELFF.